This TCR beta chain was identified during a study of shared clonotypes between healthy human individuals. Each donor was a Caucasian adult residing in Nashville, Tennessee. This table comes from immunoSEQ multiplex PCR, and its TCRdb copy is limited to in-frame clones, with some not included. The sample lists about 1.5 million clones; around 97% were seen once. Sequencing input: naive CD4+ T cells sorted from blood. Subset denoted: CD45RA+ positively selected. The clonotype originates from a man aged 25 to 45 in good health.

The CDR3 region has the DNA TGCGCCAGCAGGGACGACAGGTTCGACCACGAGCAGTACTTC. Protein product: CASRDDRFDHEQYF. This sequence joins TRBV5-1 and TRBJ2-7; possibly TRBD1 for D (6 bases). Germline V gene lookup returns CDR1 SGHRS and CDR2 YFSETQ. The V gene lost 5 bases and the J gene lost 5 bases, with 17 bases spanning the gap. The CDR3 runs 14 residues. The full variable domain, with the rest looked up from reference TRBV5-1 and TRBJ2-7, is KAGVTQTPRYLIKTRGQQVTLSCSPISGHRSVSWYQQTPGQGLQFLFEYFSETQRNKGNFPGRFSGRQFSNSRSEMNVSTLELGDSALYLCASRDDRFDHEQYFGPGTRLTVT.